Reported below is one T cell receptor (beta chain). Trimming removed 3 bases at V and 2 bases at J, with 13 bases between. CDR1 is LGHNA, CDR2 YNFKEQ, per germline. The length of the CDR3 is 16 residues. The sample belongs to a study of identifying expanded T cells in peripheral blood. Profiling relied on immunoSEQ multiplex PCR, and the TCRdb table lists in-frame clones only, not all of them. The sample records about 100,000 clones, approximately 88% being singletons. The chain uses TRBV4-2 and TRBJ1-4; weak D call: TRBD1 (5 bases). The sample was blood. The receptor comes from a person aged 18 to 70 in good health. The DNA for the CDR3 is TGTGCCAGCAGCCAGGGGACCTCGATCACTAATGAAAAACTGTTTTTT. Its protein is CASSQGTSITNEKLFF.